This T cell receptor (delta chain) derives from a study of gamma-delta chains in newborns, infants, children. Across the whole study: Microbial exposure reportedly drives polyclonal innate γδ T cell expansion after birth.

TCRdb redid the clone calls on the reads with CATT. The top ten clones hold about 4.4% of a sample with 7,000 to 9,500 delta-chain clones, approximately 22% of them seen once. This clone is categorized as medium-sized. Other nucleotide sequences from this sample produce the same CDR3. The CDR3 extends over 16 amino acids. The V segment lost 2 bases and the J segment 2 bases; nucleotides outside the gene matches: 4. CDR1 and CDR2 from the germline V gene are GEAIGNYY and EKD. The sequenced material came from blood. The chain is built from TRDV2 and TRDJ1; 13 nucleotides align to TRDD3. This TCR derives from a child who was a newborn, infant or young child, either healthy, febrile or measles-vaccinated (not recorded which). CDR3 DNA: TGTGCCTGTGACAAACTGGGGGATACGGTTACCGATAAACTCATCTTT. Its translation is CACDKLGDTVTDKLIF.